Below, one TCR beta chain is given with its context. Researchers set a sequencing depth target of 1 in 200,000 to 1 in 1 million T cells. Sequencing was performed with immunoSEQ multiplex PCR; in TCRdb, only in-frame clones are kept and a portion is missing. In the table there are 90,000 to 95,000 clones, about 74% of which are singletons. This sample was taken from a study of cytotoxic CD8 clonotypes in ibrutinib-treated CLL. Germline CDR1 MNHEY, CDR2 SMNVEV (reference sequence). This CDR3 contains 15 residues. Trimming took 7 bases from V and 4 from J; bases not matched to a gene: 12. The sequence came from a human donor with chronic lymphocytic leukemia. The sample consisted of PBMCs, taken after 24 months of ibrutinib treatment. The chain employs TRBV27 and TRBJ2-7; 8 positions agree with TRBD2. The CDR3 reads CASTSLTSGTYEQYF. In nucleotides, the CDR3 is TGTGCCAGCACCAGTTTAACTAGCGGAACATACGAGCAGTACTTC.